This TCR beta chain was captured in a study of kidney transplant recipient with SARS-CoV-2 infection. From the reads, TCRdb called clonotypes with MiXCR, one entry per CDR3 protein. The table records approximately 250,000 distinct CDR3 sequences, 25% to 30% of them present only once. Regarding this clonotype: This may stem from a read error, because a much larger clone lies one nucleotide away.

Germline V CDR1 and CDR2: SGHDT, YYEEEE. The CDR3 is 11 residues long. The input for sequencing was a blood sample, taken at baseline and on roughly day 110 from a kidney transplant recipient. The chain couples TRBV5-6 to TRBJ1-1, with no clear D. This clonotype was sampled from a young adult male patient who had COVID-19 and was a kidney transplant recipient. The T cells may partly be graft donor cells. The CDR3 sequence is CASSYDTEASF. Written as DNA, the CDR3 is TGTGCCAGCAGCTATGACACTGAAGCTTCCTTT.